This TCR beta chain comes out of a study of shared clonotypes between healthy human individuals. A note on this clone: Its cognate antigen is unknown.

TCRdb's table, derived via immunoSEQ multiplex PCR, lists solely in-frame clones and lacks some. Of roughly 1,800,000 clones listed, over 85% are singletons. The study's findings and limits: Memory subsets had estimated richness that was generally smaller than that of naive subsets.

CDR3 length equals 14 residues. Germline CDR1 MNHEY, CDR2 SMNVEV (reference sequence). Trimming shortened V by 6 bases and J by 2 bases, and 14 bases separated the two germline ends. Naivety among CD8 cells was defined by CD45RO negativity and positive CCR7 selection, thereby excluding terminally differentiated effector memory CD45RA+ cells. Sequencing input: naive CD8+ T cells sorted from blood. The chain carries TRBV27 and TRBJ2-7; the D is unclear. The receptor's source is a young man in good health. CDR3 sequence: CASRLRGVPYEQYF. The CDR3 bases are TGTGCCAGCAGACTCCGTGGAGTACCCTACGAGCAGTACTTC.